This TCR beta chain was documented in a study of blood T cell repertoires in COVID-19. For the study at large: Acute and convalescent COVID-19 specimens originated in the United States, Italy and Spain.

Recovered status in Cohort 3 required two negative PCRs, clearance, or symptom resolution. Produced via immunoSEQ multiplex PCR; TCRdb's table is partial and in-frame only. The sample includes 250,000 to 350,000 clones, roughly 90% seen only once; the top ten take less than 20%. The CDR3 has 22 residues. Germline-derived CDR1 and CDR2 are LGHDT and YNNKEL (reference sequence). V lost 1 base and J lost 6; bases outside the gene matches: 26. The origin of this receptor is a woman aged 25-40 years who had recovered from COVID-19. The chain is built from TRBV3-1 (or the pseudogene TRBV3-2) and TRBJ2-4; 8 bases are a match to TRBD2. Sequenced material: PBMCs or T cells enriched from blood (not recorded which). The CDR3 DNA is TGTGCCAGCAGCCAAGTACCGTCGTCGGGACTAGTAACTTACGGGGGGTCAAACATTCAGTACTTC. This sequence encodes CASSQVPSSGLVTYGGSNIQYF.